Listed below are T cell receptor beta chains from one sample, sequenced in a study of shared clonotypes between healthy human individuals. TCRdb's copy holds only in-frame clones and misses some; the assay was immunoSEQ multiplex PCR. The repertoire holds about 1.5 million clones, with nearly 99% as singletons. The sample consisted of naive CD4+ T cells sorted from blood. The source of these receptors is a man aged 30 to 45 in good health. Both conserved end residues are part of each CDR3. D genes are given only for firm matches. Clone size is given for some rows only: seen once, a few or many times, or a class if the clone is expanded.

j_call d_call clone_size v_call cdr3_aa cdr3_nt
TRBJ2-1 - - TRBV9 CASSEASAVREQFF TGTGCCAGCAGCGAGGCTAGCGCAGTTCGTGAGCAGTTCTTC
TRBJ2-7 - once TRBV7-7 CASSLATEYEQYF TGTGCCAGCAGCTTAGCGACAGAGTACGAGCAGTACTTC
TRBJ2-7 - - TRBV7-2 CASSLKASTYEQYF TGTGCCAGCAGCTTAAAGGCTAGCACTTACGAGCAGTACTTC
TRBJ2-7 TRBD2 - TRBV28 CASSPGLAASYEQYF TGTGCCAGCAGTCCGGGACTAGCGGCTTCCTACGAGCAGTACTTC
TRBJ2-5 - - TRBV13 CASSLRETQYF TGTGCCAGCAGCTTACGCGAGACCCAGTACTTC
TRBJ2-1 TRBD1 - TRBV5-4 CASSMTGFRPPDEQFF TGTGCCAGCAGCATGACAGGGTTTCGGCCTCCGGATGAGCAGTTCTTC
TRBJ2-5 - - TRBV6-5 CASSYSQGRETQYF TGTGCCAGCAGTTACTCACAGGGGAGGGAGACCCAGTACTTC
TRBJ2-5 - - TRBV14 CASSRGQTQYF TGTGCCAGCAGCCGTGGGCAGACCCAGTACTTC
TRBJ2-3 - - TRBV9 CASSASGRKHTDTQYF TGTGCCAGCAGCGCGTCGGGACGAAAACACACAGATACGCAGTATTTT
TRBJ1-1 TRBD1 - TRBV2 CASKKSGTGRYNTEAFF TGTGCCAGCAAGAAGTCTGGGACAGGACGTTATAACACTGAAGCTTTCTTT
TRBJ2-7 - once TRBV19 CASSMGGTTYEQYF TGTGCCAGTAGTATGGGAGGAACTACCTACGAGCAGTACTTC
TRBJ1-1 - - TRBV9 CASSAGIPAIEAFF TGTGCCAGCAGCGCGGGCATTCCAGCTATTGAAGCTTTCTTT
TRBJ1-1 - - TRBV4-1 CASSQVGAHGAFF TGCGCCAGCAGCCAAGTTGGGGCCCACGGCGCTTTCTTT
TRBJ1-3 - - TRBV10-3 CAISESTGGNTIYF TGTGCCATCAGTGAGTCGACAGGAGGAAACACCATATATTTT
TRBJ1-5 TRBD1 - TRBV18 CASSPQVQGAGQPQHF TGTGCCAGCTCACCACAAGTACAGGGGGCCGGTCAGCCCCAGCATTTT
TRBJ1-1 - - TRBV5-1 CASSLEGPGAEAFF TGCGCCAGCAGCTTGGAAGGGCCGGGCGCTGAAGCTTTCTTT
TRBJ1-1 - - TRBV4-2 CASSEHTEAFF TGTGCCAGCAGCGAACACACTGAAGCTTTCTTT
TRBJ2-5 TRBD1 - TRBV5-4 CASSRQGEETQYF TGTGCCAGCAGCCGACAGGGAGAAGAGACCCAGTACTTC
TRBJ1-2 - - TRBV6-1 CASSGRTENYGYTF TGTGCCAGCAGTGGACGGACAGAGAACTATGGCTACACCTTC
TRBJ2-5 - - TRBV6-5 CASSYSRSTQYF TGTGCCAGCAGTTACTCTCGCTCGACCCAGTACTTC
TRBJ2-5 - - TRBV6-6 CASSYQGGETQYF TGTGCCAGCAGTTACCAGGGCGGGGAGACCCAGTACTTC
TRBJ2-7 TRBD2 - TRBV4-3 CASSQRISGSSPYEQYF TGCGCCAGCAGCCAGCGGATAAGCGGGAGCTCTCCGTACGAGCAGTACTTC
TRBJ2-5 - - TRBV10-3 CAISLGQGRGETQYF TGTGCCATCAGTTTGGGGCAGGGGAGAGGAGAGACCCAGTACTTC
TRBJ2-3 - - TRBV9 CASSVVEGRVTDTQYF TGTGCCAGCAGCGTAGTAGAGGGACGTGTCACAGATACGCAGTATTTT
TRBJ2-7 TRBD2 - TRBV5-4 CASSPGLAGVSYEQYF TGTGCCAGCAGCCCTGGACTAGCGGGAGTCTCCTACGAGCAGTACTTC
TRBJ1-1 - - TRBV5-1 CASSPTGRTEAFF TGCGCCAGCAGCCCCACCGGGAGGACTGAAGCTTTCTTT
TRBJ2-3 - - TRBV19 CASSTTGLSTDTQYF TGTGCCAGTAGCACCACAGGTCTTAGCACAGATACGCAGTATTTT
TRBJ2-1 - once TRBV7-7 CASSRGYDNEQFF TGTGCTAGCAGCAGGGGCTACGACAATGAGCAGTTCTTC
TRBJ2-1 TRBD2 - TRBV19 CAAGETSGYNEQFF TGTGCCGCCGGGGAGACTAGCGGCTACAATGAGCAGTTCTTC
TRBJ1-4 - - TRBV11-2 CASSFGVRPSNEKLFF TGTGCCAGCAGCTTCGGGGTGAGACCCTCTAATGAAAAACTGTTTTTT
TRBJ2-7 - - TRBV9 CASSVGTGPYEQYF TGTGCCAGCAGCGTAGGTACCGGACCCTACGAGCAGTACTTC
TRBJ1-2 - - TRBV10-2 CASSPTGQSYGYTF TGCGCCAGCAGCCCCACGGGGCAGAGCTATGGCTACACCTTC
TRBJ2-1 TRBD2 - TRBV19 CASSKARSGVYEQFF TGTGCCAGTAGTAAGGCAAGGAGCGGGGTCTATGAGCAGTTCTTC
TRBJ2-7 - - TRBV10-1 CASSSGRTEQYF TGCGCCAGCAGCTCGGGCCGCACCGAGCAGTACTTC
TRBJ1-5 - - TRBV7-2 CASSPRGGQPQHF TGTGCCAGCAGCCCGAGGGGAGGACAGCCCCAGCATTTT
TRBJ2-1 - - TRBV10-3 CAIGGTYNEQFF TGTGCCATCGGCGGGACCTACAATGAGCAGTTCTTC
TRBJ1-5 TRBD1 - TRBV15 CATSRDRTGLGNQPQHF TGTGCCACCAGCAGAGACAGGACAGGGTTGGGCAATCAGCCCCAGCATTTT
TRBJ1-2 - - TRBV5-5 CASSLVGDGGNYGYTF TGTGCCAGCAGCTTGGTAGGGGATGGGGGTAACTATGGCTACACCTTC
TRBJ2-7 - - TRBV15 CATGRSGVSEQYF TGTGCCACCGGACGTTCCGGTGTCAGCGAGCAGTACTTC
TRBJ2-1 TRBD2 - TRBV15 CATSRGTSGRLEQFF TGTGCCACCAGCAGAGGGACTAGCGGGAGGCTTGAGCAGTTCTTC
TRBJ2-5 - - TRBV18 CASSPPWEQETQYF TGTGCCAGCTCACCACCGTGGGAGCAAGAGACCCAGTACTTC
TRBJ2-7 TRBD2 - TRBV7-8 CASSPQAGLAGGPVYEQYF TGTGCCAGCAGCCCACAGGCCGGACTAGCGGGAGGGCCTGTATACGAGCAGTACTTC
TRBJ2-7 - - TRBV5-1 CASSLERGQGLGSYEQYF TGCGCCAGCAGCTTGGAACGGGGACAAGGCTTGGGGTCCTACGAGCAGTACTTC